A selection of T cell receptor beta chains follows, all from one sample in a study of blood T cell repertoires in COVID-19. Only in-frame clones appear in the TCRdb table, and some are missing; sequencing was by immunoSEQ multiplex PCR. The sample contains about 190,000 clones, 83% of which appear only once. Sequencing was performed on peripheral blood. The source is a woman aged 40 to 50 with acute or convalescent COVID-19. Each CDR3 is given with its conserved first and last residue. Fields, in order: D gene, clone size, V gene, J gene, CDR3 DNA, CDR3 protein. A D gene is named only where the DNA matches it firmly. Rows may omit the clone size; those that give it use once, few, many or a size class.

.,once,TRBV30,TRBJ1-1,TGTGCCTGGAGTGGTGCGGGGGATGAAGCTTTCTTT,CAWSGAGDEAFF
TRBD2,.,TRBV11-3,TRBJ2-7,TGTGCCAGCAGCTTAGATCAAGGTGGTAGCGGGGGGCCGACCCCGCAGTACTTC,CASSLDQGGSGGPTPQYF
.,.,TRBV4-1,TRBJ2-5,TGCGCCAGCAGCCAAGCAGGGGAAAGGCCCCAAGAGACCCAGTACTTC,CASSQAGERPQETQYF
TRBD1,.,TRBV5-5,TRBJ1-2,TGTGCCAGCAGGCCCACAGGGGAAGGGTATGGCTACACCTTC,CASRPTGEGYGYTF
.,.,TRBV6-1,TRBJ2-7,TGTGCCAGCAGTGAAGCGCGGAGCGGCTCCTACGAGCAGTACTTC,CASSEARSGSYEQYF
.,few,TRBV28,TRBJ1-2,TGTGCCAGCAGTTTTGGGGGGTCCCGGTCGTTCTATGGCTACACCTTC,CASSFGGSRSFYGYTF
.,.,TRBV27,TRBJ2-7,TGTGCCAGCAGTCGCGGGGGCAAGACTTACGAGCAGTACTTC,CASSRGGKTYEQYF
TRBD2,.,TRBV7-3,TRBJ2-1,TGTGCCAGCAGCCCTAGCGGGGCTTACAATGAGCAGTTCTTC,CASSPSGAYNEQFF
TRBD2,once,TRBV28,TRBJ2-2,TGTGCCAGCAGTCGCCTAGCGGGAGGTGGCGGGGAGCTGTTTTTT,CASSRLAGGGGELFF
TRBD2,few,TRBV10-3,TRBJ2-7,TGTGCCATCAGTGAAGCGGCACTAGCGGGAGGTGGATACGAGCAGTACTTC,CAISEAALAGGGYEQYF
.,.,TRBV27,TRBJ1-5,TGTGCCAGCAGTTTATCGAGGCAGCAGCCCCAGCATTTT,CASSLSRQQPQHF
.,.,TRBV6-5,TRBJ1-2,TGTGCCAGCAGGAAGACAGCTACCTATGGCTACACCTTC,CASRKTATYGYTF
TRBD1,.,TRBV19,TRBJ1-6,TGTGCCAGTAGTATCTGGACAGGGAAAAATTCACCCCTCCACTTT,CASSIWTGKNSPLHF
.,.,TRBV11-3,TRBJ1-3,TGTGCCAGCAGCTTAGCGCCCCAGGAGGGAAGCTGGCGAAACACCATATATTTT,CASSLAPQEGSWRNTIYF
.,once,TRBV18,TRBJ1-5,TGTGCCAGCTCACCACCTGGGGGGGCGCAGCCCCAGCATTTT,CASSPPGGAQPQHF
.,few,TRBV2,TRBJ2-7,TGTGCCAGCAGTACACAGGGCTACGAGCAGTACTTC,CASSTQGYEQYF
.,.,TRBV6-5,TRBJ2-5,TGTGCCAGCTACGAGGGCGGGGTTCAAGAGACCCAGTACTTC,CASYEGGVQETQYF
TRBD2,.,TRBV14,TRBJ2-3,TGTGCCAGCAGCCAAGATCTCGTAGCGGGGGGGCGAGATACGCAGTATTTT,CASSQDLVAGGRDTQYF
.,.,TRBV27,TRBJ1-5,TGTGCCAGCAGTTTATGGGGTCGGGACACACTTTATAGCAATCAGCCCCAGCATTTT,CASSLWGRDTLYSNQPQHF
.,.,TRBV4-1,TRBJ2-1,TGCGCCAGCAGCTTCTTTCCCCCAGGGCCCGACAATGAGCAGTTCTTC,CASSFFPPGPDNEQFF
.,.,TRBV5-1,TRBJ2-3,TGCGCCAGCAGCTTGGGAGGGAACCCCACAGATACGCAGTATTTT,CASSLGGNPTDTQYF
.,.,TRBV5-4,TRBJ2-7,TGTGCCAGCAGCTATGTCGGGGGTTCTGGCGAGCAGTACTTC,CASSYVGGSGEQYF
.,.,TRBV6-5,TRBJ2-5,TGTGCCAGCCAAAAAGCGGCATGGGCGGAGACCCAGTACTTC,CASQKAAWAETQYF
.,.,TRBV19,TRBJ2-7,TGTGCCAGTAGTACCGGCGGCTACGAGCAGTACTTC,CASSTGGYEQYF
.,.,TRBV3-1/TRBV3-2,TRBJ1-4,TGTGCCAGCAGTCGGGGCAGGGGTGAAAAACTGTTTTTT,CASSRGRGEKLFF
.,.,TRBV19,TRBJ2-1,TGTGCCAGTAGTAGGCGACAGACTTCATACCAGTCCTACAATGAGCAGTTCTTC,CASSRRQTSYQSYNEQFF
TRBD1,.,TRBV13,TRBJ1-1,TGTGCCAGCGGGACAGGGCCTACGGGGGAAGCTTTCTTT,CASGTGPTGEAFF
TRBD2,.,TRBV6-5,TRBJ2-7,TGTGCCAGCAGTTATTCTGGGACTATCGGGAACGAGCAGTACTTC,CASSYSGTIGNEQYF
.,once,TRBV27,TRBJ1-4,TGTGCCAGCAGTCTCCAGGGGAGGGGAAAACTGTTTTTT,CASSLQGRGKLFF
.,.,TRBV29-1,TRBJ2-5,TGCAGCGTCGCCCAGACTGGGGAGACCCAGTACTTC,CSVAQTGETQYF
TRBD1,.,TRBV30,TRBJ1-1,TGTGCCTGGAGTCGGACAGGGTTTACTGAAGCTTTCTTT,CAWSRTGFTEAFF
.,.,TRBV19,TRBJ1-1,TGTGCCAGTCTAGGACAAGTAACGAACACTGAAGCTTTCTTT,CASLGQVTNTEAFF
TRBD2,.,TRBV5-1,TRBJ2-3,TGCGCCAGCAGCCTCCCTAGCGGGGGCACAGATACGCAGTATTTT,CASSLPSGGTDTQYF
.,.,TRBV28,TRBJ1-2,TGTGCCAGCAGTTTAGACGACAGAATCTATGGCTACACCTTC,CASSLDDRIYGYTF
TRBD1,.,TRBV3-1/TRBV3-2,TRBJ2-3,TGTGCCAGCAGCCGAGGGACAGGGGCCCTGGATACGCAGTATTTT,CASSRGTGALDTQYF
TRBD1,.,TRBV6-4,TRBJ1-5,TGTGCCAGCAGTGACCGGGAGGACAGGGGGTATCAGCCCCAGCATTTT,CASSDREDRGYQPQHF
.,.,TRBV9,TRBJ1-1,TGTGCCAGCAGCGTAGGAGGCACTGAAGCTTTCTTT,CASSVGGTEAFF
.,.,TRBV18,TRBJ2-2,TGTGCCAGCTCACCATTAACCGGGGAGCTGTTTTTT,CASSPLTGELFF
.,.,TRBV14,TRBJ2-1,TGTGCCAGCAGCCAAACAGGGGGGGGAAGCAAGCAGTTCTTC,CASSQTGGGSKQFF
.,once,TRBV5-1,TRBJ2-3,TGCGCCAGCAGCATAACGGGGGTGGGGACAGATACGCAGTATTTT,CASSITGVGTDTQYF
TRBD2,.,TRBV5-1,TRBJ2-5,TGCGCCAGCGCTAGGGAGGCGGGAGACGGGGAGACCCAGTACTTC,CASAREAGDGETQYF
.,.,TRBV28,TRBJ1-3,TGTGCCAGCAGCCTGGACAGAGTGGGAAACACCATATATTTT,CASSLDRVGNTIYF
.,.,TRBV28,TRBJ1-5,TGTGCCAGCAGACTGGGACTAAATCAGCCCCAGCATTTT,CASRLGLNQPQHF
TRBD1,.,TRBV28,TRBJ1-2,TGTGCCAGCAGCCTGTCGGGACAGCCTAACTATGGCTACACCTTC,CASSLSGQPNYGYTF
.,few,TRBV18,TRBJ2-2,TGTGCCAGCTCACCAAAGCGCGACGGGGAGCTGTTTTTT,CASSPKRDGELFF
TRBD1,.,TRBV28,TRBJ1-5,TGTGCCAGCAGTTTAAGCCATACTCCGGGACAGGGTAATTATCGGTTGAGCAATCAGCCCCAGCATTTT,CASSLSHTPGQGNYRLSNQPQHF